The 22 T cell receptor beta chains in this list originate from one sample, sequenced in a study of blood T cell repertoires in COVID-19. This table comes from immunoSEQ multiplex PCR, and its TCRdb copy is limited to in-frame clones, with some not included. The data hold more than 200,000 clones, with over 75% observed a single time. The sequenced material came from PBMCs or T cells enriched from blood (not recorded which). These receptors were taken from a man aged 40-49 years who had recovered from COVID-19.

The chain uses TRBV11-2 and TRBJ2-1; D not resolved. The germline V gene has CDR1 SGHAT and CDR2 FQNNGV. Trimming took 0 bases from V and 9 from J, leaving 6 bases between them. The CDR3 loop spans 12 amino acids. The CDR3 sequence is CASSLDLPEQFF. The CDR3 DNA reads as TGTGCCAGCAGCTTAGATCTTCCTGAGCAGTTCTTC.

V is TRBV7-8 and J is TRBJ2-7, with TRBD1 matching over 8 bases. V gave up 1 base and J gave up 1 base; unmatched junction bases: 3. The CDR3 spans 15 residues. The germline CDR1 and CDR2 sequences are SGHVS and FQNEAQ. In nucleotides, the CDR3 is TGTGCCAGCAGCTTAGACAGGGGGGCTTCCTACGAGCAGTACTTC. Its protein is CASSLDRGASYEQYF.

The chain uses TRBV9 and TRBJ1-1; no clear D gene. The V gene's germline CDR1 is SGDLS and CDR2 YYNGEE. Trimming left V 0 bases short and J 1 base short, with 10 bases between. This CDR3 spans 15 amino acids. CDR3 sequence: CASSVGPAANTEAFF. The CDR3 bases are TGTGCCAGCAGCGTAGGTCCGGCGGCGAACACTGAAGCTTTCTTT.

This clone was observed a few times. The CDR3 loop is CASSLQQGSQPQHF. In nucleotides, the CDR3 is TGTGCCAGCAGCTTGCAACAGGGGAGTCAGCCCCAGCATTTT. The chain employs TRBV5-6 and TRBJ1-5; TRBD1 agrees at 7 bases. CDR1 and CDR2 from the germline V gene are SGHDT and YYEEEE. V trimming: 1 base; J trimming: 6 bases; junction bases outside the gene matches: 4. This CDR3 comprises 14 residues.

The chain has TRBV11-1 and TRBJ1-2, with D perhaps matching TRBD1 (5 bases). This CDR3 is built from 16 residues. Germline CDR1 reads SGHAT; CDR2 reads FQDESV (reference sequence). Deletions cut 1 base from V and 8 bases from J, with 20 bases between. The CDR3: CASSLGLAGALSGYTF. The CDR3 nucleotides read TGTGCCAGCAGCTTAGGTCTGGCTGGGGCCCTGAGCGGCTACACCTTC.

To note about this clone: At one boundary the junction diverges from the germline segment, which might be a read error. The CDR3 DNA follows: TGTGCCAGCTCAGACAGCCTCAGCAGAGATACGCAGTATTTT. Protein: CASSDSLSRDTQYF. This sequence joins TRBV18 and TRBJ2-3; D might be TRBD1 (5 bases). This CDR3 is built from 14 residues. From germline, CDR1 is KGHSH and CDR2 LQKENI.

V usage is TRBV30 and J usage is TRBJ2-3; 7 bases align to TRBD2. The length of the CDR3 is 14 residues. Looked up from germline, CDR1 is GTSNPN and CDR2 is SVGIG (reference sequence). Trimming took 4 bases from V and 2 from J; bases not matched to a gene: 6. The CDR3 spells CAWTSGVDTDTQYF. CDR3 DNA: TGTGCCTGGACGAGCGGGGTAGACACAGATACGCAGTATTTT.

V usage is TRBV28 and J usage is TRBJ1-6; TRBD1 might be the D (6 bases). The V end lost 1 base, the J end lost 9 bases, and 16 bases lay between the germline ends. This CDR3 has 16 residues. CDR1 and CDR2 (germline): MDHEN, SYDVKM. The CDR3 region is CASSLFSGAMSSPLHF. The CDR3 region has the DNA TGTGCCAGCAGTTTATTTTCAGGGGCAATGTCTTCACCCCTCCACTTT.

This sequence joins TRBV19 and TRBJ2-1, with TRBD2 identical over 9 bases. Germline V gene lookup returns CDR1 LNHDA and CDR2 SQIVND (reference sequence). V shed 3 bases and J 4 bases; nucleotides not matched to a gene: 4. The length of the CDR3 is 15 residues. CDR3 nucleotide sequence: TGTGCCAGTAGTATTAGCGGGGGACAATACAATGAGCAGTTCTTC. Translating gives CASSISGGQYNEQFF.

This clone was counted between two and nine times. This sequence joins TRBV6-5 and TRBJ2-1, with D perhaps matching TRBD1 (6 bases). Germline V gene data show CDR1 as MNHEY and CDR2 as SVGAGI. Trimming pared 8 bases from V and 2 bases from J, leaving 10 bases between. The CDR3 is made up of 13 amino acids. This chain's CDR3 is CASGGHAYNEQFF. The CDR3, as DNA: TGTGCCAGCGGGGGCCACGCCTACAATGAGCAGTTCTTC.

The chain recombines TRBV3-1 (or the pseudogene TRBV3-2) with TRBJ2-1; 10 bases align to TRBD2. With V trimmed by 0 bases and J by 9 bases, 8 bases remained unmatched. This CDR3 region has 16 residues. Germline V gene lookup returns CDR1 LGHDT and CDR2 YNNKEL (reference sequence). CDR3 bases: TGTGCCAGCAGCCAAGACACTAGCGGGACCTTCCCTGAGCAGTTCTTC. Translated: CASSQDTSGTFPEQFF.

J is TRBJ1-1 and V is TRBV30, with 9 bases aligning to TRBD1. CDR3 length equals 15 residues. Germline CDR1 reads GTSNPN; CDR2 reads SVGIG (reference sequence). Germline trimming cut 1 base from V and 3 bases from J; bases unmatched to any gene: 6. In nucleotides, the CDR3 is TGTGCCTGGAGTGCCCACAGGACAGGGGACACTGAAGCTTTCTTT. Translating it yields CAWSAHRTGDTEAFF.

The rearrangement joins TRBV4-1 to TRBJ2-7; 8 positions agree with TRBD2. V lost 1 base to trimming and J lost 6 bases; unmatched junction nucleotides: 5. Germline assignment: CDR1 MGHRA and CDR2 YSYEKL. The CDR3 totals 14 residues. The CDR3 region has the DNA TGCGCCAGCAGCCAAGCGGGAGGGCCCGGCGAGCAGTACTTC. Its protein product is CASSQAGGPGEQYF.

The chain links TRBV4-2 to TRBJ1-5; unclear D gene. Germline V gene lookup returns CDR1 LGHNA and CDR2 YNFKEQ. This CDR3 contains 13 residues. V was pared by 0 bases and J by 5 bases, with 5 bases between. CDR3 nucleotides: TGTGCCAGCAGCCAAGACGGGGATCAGCCCCAGCATTTT. Its protein product is CASSQDGDQPQHF.

J is TRBJ1-2 and V is TRBV5-4; D remains ambiguous. The CDR3 loop spans 12 amino acids. Trimming removed 0 bases from V and 7 bases from J, with 7 bases in between. Germline V lookup: CDR1 SGHNT, CDR2 YYREEE (reference sequence). The CDR3 sequence is CASSLEDSGYTF. In DNA form, the CDR3 reads TGTGCCAGCAGCTTGGAGGACTCTGGCTACACCTTC.

This clone was observed a few times. The chain joins TRBV4-1 to TRBJ1-1; D perhaps matches TRBD1 (5 bases). Germline values: CDR1 MGHRA, CDR2 YSYEKL. V was clipped by 6 bases and J by 5 bases, with 13 bases between them. This CDR3 is built from 13 residues. The CDR3 nucleotides read TGCGCCAGCAGGAGAGTCGGGGGGACTGAAGCTTTCTTT. Translation: CASRRVGGTEAFF.

This clone was counted a single time. This chain joins TRBV3-1 (or the pseudogene TRBV3-2) and TRBJ2-7, with 7 bases identical to TRBD2. The CDR3 loop spans 15 amino acids. The germline V gene encodes CDR1 LGHDT and CDR2 YNNKEL (reference sequence). V was clipped by 5 bases and J by 2 bases; unmatched bases: 9. This CDR3 is CASSARLAKTYEQYF. The CDR3 DNA follows: TGTGCCAGCAGCGCCCGACTAGCAAAGACCTACGAGCAGTACTTC.

Points on this clone: Different DNA sequences within this sample yield the same CDR3. The CDR3 protein is CASSQQGTYEQYF. DNA for the CDR3: TGTGCCAGCAGCCAACAGGGTACCTACGAGCAGTACTTC. The V call is TRBV3-1 (or the pseudogene TRBV3-2), the J call TRBJ2-7; weak D call: TRBD1 (5 bases). This CDR3 has 13 residues. Germline loops: CDR1 LGHDT, CDR2 YNNKEL (reference sequence). V lost 2 bases, J lost 2 bases, and 7 bases lay in between.

This clone was counted a few times. The chain joins TRBV5-4 to TRBJ2-7; 7 bases map to TRBD2. Germline lookup yields CDR1 SGHNT and CDR2 YYREEE (reference sequence). V was clipped by 1 base and J by 2 bases; unmatched bases: 9. CDR3 length: 16 amino acids. The chain's CDR3 is CASSLMSQRGTYEQYF. CDR3 sequence (DNA): TGTGCCAGCAGCTTGATGTCCCAGCGGGGAACCTACGAGCAGTACTTC.

The chain links TRBV9 to TRBJ2-5; TRBD2 aligns across 7 bases. The germline CDR1 and CDR2 sequences are SGDLS and YYNGEE. The CDR3 contains 14 residues. Unmatched junction bases numbered 1, after V lost 0 bases and J lost 2 bases. CDR3: CASSVGRGQETQYF. In DNA, the CDR3 is TGTGCCAGCAGCGTAGGGCGGGGGCAAGAGACCCAGTACTTC.

In this sample, this clone turned up a few times. V is TRBV2 and J is TRBJ2-4, with 8 nucleotides matching TRBD1. The germline V gene encodes CDR1 SNHLY and CDR2 FYNNEI. The CDR3 sequence is 13 residues long. Trimming cost V 9 bases and J 6 bases; bases outside gene matches: 7. The CDR3 protein is CASTDRGRNIQYF. The CDR3 DNA reads as TGTGCCAGTACTGACAGGGGACGAAACATTCAGTACTTC. Complete variable domain (other parts from reference TRBV2 and TRBJ2-4): EPEVTQTPSHQVTQMGQEVILRCVPISNHLYFYWYRQILGQKVEFLVSFYNNEISEKSEIFDDQFSVERPDGSNFTLKIRSTKLEDSAMYFCASTDRGRNIQYFGAGTRLSVL.

The rearrangement joins TRBV5-1 to TRBJ1-1; D gene unclear. CDR3 length: 14 amino acids. Germline V gene data show CDR1 as SGHRS and CDR2 as YFSETQ. Trimming left V 0 bases short and J 0 bases short, with 6 bases between. The CDR3 DNA is TGCGCCAGCAGCTTGGGGAGGGTGAACACTGAAGCTTTCTTT. Protein: CASSLGRVNTEAFF.